The next 8 T cell receptor beta chains were all read from a single sample in a study of spatial heterogeneity in lung cancer. Whole-study results and caveats: Tumor mutation count correlated with how many alpha and beta TCRs expanded intratumorally.

These TCRs are of unknown antigen specificity. TCRdb re-derived calls from the 5' RACE reads in MiXCR, one entry per CDR3 protein. The table shows thousands of distinct CDR3 sequences, with 10% occurring only once. The time point denotes: sample taken at primary tumor resection. Sequencing was performed on lung tumor tissue, taken at surgery. These receptors were obtained from a female donor with early-stage non-small cell lung cancer.

This chain uses TRBV3-1 with TRBJ1-6; possibly TRBD1 for D (5 bases). Germline V gene lookup returns CDR1 LGHDT and CDR2 YNNKEL (reference sequence). V lost 1 base and J 9 bases, leaving 10 bases between the germline ends. This CDR3 comprises 14 residues. Here the CDR3 reads CASSQGQTSSPLHF. CDR3 in DNA: TGTGCCAGCAGCCAAGGACAGACCAGTTCACCCCTCCACTTT. The complete variable domain, with remaining parts taken from reference TRBV3-1 and TRBJ1-6, reads DTAVSQTPKYLVTQMGNDKSIKCEQNLGHDTMYWYKQDSKKFLKIMFSYNNKELIINETVPNRFSPKSPDKAHLNLHINSLELGDSAVYFCASSQGQTSSPLHFGNGTRLTVT.

By share, this clonotype counts as medium-sized. The chain employs TRBV7-9 and TRBJ1-5, with D possibly matching TRBD1 (6 bases). This CDR3 is 14 amino acids long. V was shortened by 9 bases and J by 0 bases, with 12 bases between the two germline ends. Germline V gene data show CDR1 as SEHNR and CDR2 as FQNEAQ (reference sequence). The CDR3 bases are TGTGCCAGTACCACAGGGTATAGCAATCAGCCCCAGCATTTT. Encoded protein: CASTTGYSNQPQHF.

This clonotype qualifies as medium-sized. The CDR3, as DNA: TGCGCCAGCAGCTTGGGTTTCGGAGGGTACGATGAAAAACTGTTTTTT. As protein: CASSLGFGGYDEKLFF. The chain recombines TRBV5-1 with TRBJ1-4; the D is unclear. Trimming left V 0 bases short and J 6 bases short, with 15 bases between. Germline V gene lookup returns CDR1 SGHRS and CDR2 YFSETQ. There are 16 residues in the CDR3.

This clonotype is medium-sized by share. The chain uses TRBV19 and TRBJ2-7; D is possibly TRBD2 (6 bases). The ends were cut back, 5 bases at V and 4 bases at J, with 18 bases in the middle. The CDR3 has 15 residues. From germline, CDR1 is LNHDA and CDR2 SQIVND (reference sequence). The CDR3 protein is CASSPRESALYEQYF. Here the CDR3 DNA reads TGTGCCAGTAGTCCCCGGGAGTCAGCCCTTTACGAGCAGTACTTC.

Within the sample, this clonotype is medium-sized. This chain connects TRBV6-6 to TRBJ1-2; D call uncertain. The CDR3 consists of 11 residues. With 5 bases removed from V and 0 bases from J, the gap between germline ends came to 1 base. CDR1 and CDR2 from the germline V gene are MNHNY and SVGAGI (reference sequence). The DNA of the CDR3 is TGTGCCAGCAGTCCTAACTATGGCTACACCTTC. Protein: CASSPNYGYTF.

Within the sample, this clonotype is medium-sized. The chain uses TRBV19 and TRBJ2-1; the match to TRBD2 covers 13 bases. V was pared by 2 bases and J by 6 bases, with 4 bases of the junction left unmatched. The CDR3 runs 16 residues. CDR1 LNHDA and CDR2 SQIVND come from the germline V gene (reference sequence). The CDR3 DNA reads TGTGCCAGTAGTATACAACTAGCGGGGGGGCGCAATGAGCAGTTCTTC. This translates into CASSIQLAGGRNEQFF.

This clonotype was seen many times. The chain is built from TRBV7-2 and TRBJ1-5, with D hard to call. Trimming pared 4 bases from V and 3 bases from J, leaving 13 bases between. CDR3 size: 15 residues. Germline values: CDR1 SGHTA, CDR2 FQGNSA. The CDR3 nucleotides are TGTGCCAGCAGCTCTTTATATTTCCCCAATCAGCCCCAGCATTTT. As protein: CASSSLYFPNQPQHF.

This clonotype is labeled large (0.1 to 1%). This rearrangement joins TRBV23-1 to TRBJ2-1; TRBD1 agrees at 7 bases. TRBV23-1 has ORF status, its function being uncertain. The V segment lost 6 bases and the J segment 2 bases; nucleotides outside the gene matches: 10. The CDR3 runs 16 residues. CDR3 sequence reads: CASSLHRGRAYNEQFF. The CDR3 DNA is TGCGCCAGCAGCCTTCACAGGGGCAGGGCCTACAATGAGCAGTTCTTC.